Listed below are T cell receptor beta chains from one sample, sequenced in a study of cytomegalovirus exposure and HLA in healthy donors. TCRdb's table, derived via immunoSEQ multiplex PCR, lists solely in-frame clones and lacks some. The data contain approximately 150,000 clones, 84% of them singletons. The specimen was PBMCs. These receptors all come from a girl aged 5-17 years in good health and CMV-seropositive. CDR3s include the opening cysteine and the closing phenylalanine or tryptophan. A D gene is named only where the DNA matches it firmly. Clone size appears in some rows only: once, few, many, or a class for an expanded clone.

D gene,V gene,J gene,clone size,CDR3 protein,CDR3 DNA
TRBD1,TRBV7-2,TRBJ1-4,once,CASSLGDRGSSEKLFF,TGTGCCAGCAGCTTAGGGGACAGGGGATCGAGTGAAAAACTGTTTTTT
.,TRBV7-9,TRBJ2-2,few,CASRGRGTDRGTGELFF,TGTGCCAGCAGGGGCAGGGGCACCGACCGTGGCACCGGGGAGCTGTTTTTT
TRBD2,TRBV9,TRBJ2-1,.,CASSLGTSGHNEQFF,TGTGCCAGCAGCTTGGGGACTAGCGGACACAATGAGCAGTTCTTC
TRBD2,TRBV4-1,TRBJ2-1,.,CASSLGLATYNEQFF,TGCGCCAGCAGCCTCGGACTAGCAACGTACAATGAGCAGTTCTTC
TRBD1,TRBV2,TRBJ1-2,.,CASRETGFGYTF,TGTGCCAGCAGGGAGACAGGGTTTGGCTACACCTTC
TRBD1,TRBV6-1,TRBJ2-1,.,CASSIGWGQYNEQFF,TGTGCCAGCAGTATAGGGTGGGGACAGTACAATGAGCAGTTCTTC
TRBD1,TRBV4-1,TRBJ1-1,.,CASSLTGPGAFF,TGCGCCAGCAGCTTGACAGGGCCTGGGGCTTTCTTT
TRBD2,TRBV6-5,TRBJ2-7,.,CASSYSSSGGTYEQYF,TGTGCCAGCAGTTACTCGTCTAGCGGGGGGACCTACGAGCAGTACTTC
.,TRBV10-3,TRBJ2-7,.,CAISERQELTYEQYF,TGTGCCATCAGTGAGCGACAGGAGTTAACCTACGAGCAGTACTTC
.,TRBV27,TRBJ1-2,.,CASSSGQFAPYGYTF,TGTGCCAGCAGTTCCGGACAGTTTGCGCCCTATGGCTACACCTTC
TRBD1,TRBV4-1,TRBJ2-5,.,CASSLRTGGRETQYF,TGCGCCAGCAGCCTGAGGACAGGGGGGAGGGAGACCCAGTACTTC
TRBD1,TRBV15,TRBJ2-1,.,CATMAGWQGAFYNEQFF,TGTGCCACCATGGCCGGATGGCAGGGGGCTTTCTACAATGAGCAGTTCTTC
TRBD1,TRBV9,TRBJ1-4,.,CASSPPGQGSEKLFF,TGTGCCAGCAGCCCACCGGGACAGGGTTCCGAAAAACTGTTTTTT
TRBD1,TRBV29-1,TRBJ2-7,.,CSVARGLSYEQYF,TGCAGCGTTGCCAGGGGGCTTAGTTACGAGCAGTACTTC
.,TRBV6-1,TRBJ2-7,.,CASRLGDFRGYEQYF,TGTGCCAGCAGACTAGGGGACTTCCGAGGGTACGAGCAGTACTTC
TRBD1,TRBV19,TRBJ1-3,.,CASSIAGQHSGNTIYF,TGTGCCAGTAGTATCGCGGGACAGCACTCTGGAAACACCATATATTTT
TRBD1,TRBV19,TRBJ1-5,.,CASTNDRAQPQHF,TGTGCCAGTACTAATGACAGGGCCCAGCCCCAGCATTTT
TRBD1,TRBV7-9,TRBJ2-3,.,CASSLEGQGVRDTQYF,TGTGCCAGCAGCTTAGAGGGGCAGGGGGTTAGAGATACGCAGTATTTT
TRBD1,TRBV19,TRBJ2-1,.,CASSPGDRYTLEQFF,TGTGCCAGTAGCCCCGGGGACAGGTATACCTTAGAGCAGTTCTTC
TRBD1,TRBV4-1,TRBJ1-5,.,CASSPGQNSYQPQHF,TGCGCCAGCAGCCCGGGACAGAACTCCTATCAGCCCCAGCATTTT
TRBD1,TRBV5-4,TRBJ2-3,.,CASSGMRGGRSDTQYF,TGTGCCAGCAGCGGCATGAGAGGGGGCCGTTCAGATACGCAGTATTTT
.,TRBV4-1,TRBJ1-2,.,CASSNSLNYGYTF,TGCGCCAGCAGTAACTCCCTAAACTATGGCTACACCTTC
TRBD1,TRBV2,TRBJ1-5,few,CASNEQGLANQPQHF,TGTGCCAGCAATGAACAGGGGCTTGCAAATCAGCCCCAGCATTTT
.,TRBV23-1,TRBJ1-1,.,CASSQSWGRVNTEAFF,TGCGCCAGCAGTCAATCGTGGGGGCGGGTGAACACTGAAGCTTTCTTT
.,TRBV2,TRBJ1-2,once,CASSGDTSNGYTF,TGTGCCAGCAGTGGTGACACATCGAATGGCTACACCTTC
.,TRBV19,TRBJ1-5,few,CASRSDTFSNQPQHF,TGTGCCAGTAGGTCTGACACGTTTAGCAATCAGCCCCAGCATTTT
TRBD2,TRBV11-1,TRBJ2-7,.,CASSLGTSGGGEQYF,TGTGCCAGCAGCTTGGGGACTAGCGGGGGTGGCGAGCAGTACTTC
TRBD2,TRBV4-1,TRBJ2-1,.,CASSRSGGYNEQFF,TGCGCCAGCAGCCGGTCGGGGGGGTACAATGAGCAGTTCTTC
.,TRBV12-5,TRBJ1-5,.,CASGLVLTGRIYSNQPQHF,TGTGCTAGTGGTTTGGTACTAACAGGGCGAATCTATAGCAATCAGCCCCAGCATTTT
.,TRBV2,TRBJ2-1,.,CASSDSIASYNEQFF,TGTGCCAGCAGTGATTCAATAGCCTCCTACAATGAGCAGTTCTTC
TRBD1,TRBV13,TRBJ1-1,.,CASSLGTGGNTEAFF,TGTGCCAGCAGCTTAGGGACAGGGGGGAACACTGAAGCTTTCTTT
TRBD1,TRBV5-8,TRBJ2-7,.,CASSSGTATYEQYF,TGTGCCAGCAGCTCGGGGACAGCGACCTACGAGCAGTACTTC
TRBD1,TRBV11-2,TRBJ2-7,once,CASSGGQGFYEQYF,TGTGCCAGCAGCGGTGGACAGGGTTTCTACGAGCAGTACTTC
TRBD2,TRBV6-1,TRBJ2-5,.,CASSEASRLAGLQETQYF,TGTGCCAGCAGTGAAGCGTCAAGACTAGCGGGATTACAAGAGACCCAGTACTTC
.,TRBV6-5,TRBJ2-7,few,CASSPWRERNEQYF,TGTGCCAGCAGCCCGTGGAGAGAACGAAACGAGCAGTACTTC
TRBD1,TRBV9,TRBJ1-1,.,CASSAGQVPEAFF,TGTGCCAGCAGCGCCGGACAGGTTCCTGAAGCTTTCTTT
.,TRBV25-1,TRBJ1-1,.,CASTSGSEAFF,TGTGCCAGCACGAGCGGGTCTGAAGCTTTCTTT
.,TRBV5-6,TRBJ2-7,.,CASSLGGISYEQYF,TGTGCCAGCAGCTTGGGAGGCATCTCCTACGAGCAGTACTTC
.,TRBV27,TRBJ1-1,.,CASERRRNTEAFF,TGTGCCAGCGAGAGGAGGAGGAACACTGAAGCTTTCTTT
TRBD1,TRBV6-1,TRBJ1-3,.,CASSEAWTGSGNTIYF,TGTGCCAGCAGTGAAGCCTGGACAGGGAGTGGAAACACCATATATTTT
.,TRBV15,TRBJ2-5,.,CATSRDVRRASQETQYF,TGTGCCACCAGCAGAGATGTAAGGAGGGCCTCACAAGAGACCCAGTACTTC
TRBD2,TRBV5-1,TRBJ2-3,.,CASSFLSGGITDTQYF,TGCGCCAGCAGCTTTCTAAGCGGGGGAATAACGGATACGCAGTATTTT
TRBD2,TRBV7-3,TRBJ2-3,medium-sized,CASSETGLAGFTDTQYF,TGTGCCAGCAGCGAAACCGGACTAGCGGGGTTCACAGATACGCAGTATTTT
.,TRBV5-1,TRBJ2-7,.,CASSLGRALYEQYF,TGCGCCAGCAGCTTGGGCAGGGCCCTTTACGAGCAGTACTTC
TRBD2,TRBV7-6,TRBJ2-5,.,CASSSDTSGGPLITETQYF,TGTGCCAGCAGCTCCGATACTAGCGGGGGGCCTTTGATCACGGAGACCCAGTACTTC
TRBD1,TRBV2,TRBJ1-2,.,CASSSPSKGAKGYTF,TGTGCCAGCAGCTCGCCTTCGAAGGGGGCTAAGGGCTACACCTTC
TRBD1,TRBV5-4,TRBJ1-2,.,CASSSGQGYSDGYTF,TGTGCCAGCAGCTCGGGACAGGGGTATAGTGATGGCTACACCTTC
.,TRBV27,TRBJ1-2,.,CASRPTPRTALYGYTF,TGTGCCAGCAGACCAACCCCCCGGACAGCACTCTATGGCTACACCTTC
TRBD1,TRBV5-6,TRBJ2-1,.,CASSYGTGSEQFF,TGTGCCAGCAGCTATGGGACAGGCAGTGAGCAGTTCTTC
.,TRBV7-9,TRBJ1-5,.,CASSSTASNQPQHF,TGTGCCAGCAGCTCGACAGCTAGCAATCAGCCCCAGCATTTT
TRBD1,TRBV6-1,TRBJ1-6,once,CASSENPAPAARGWVGTFSPLHF,TGTGCCAGCAGTGAAAACCCCGCTCCGGCGGCCAGGGGGTGGGTAGGTACGTTCTCACCCCTCCACTTT
.,TRBV30,TRBJ1-1,.,CASWGGSKAEAFF,TGTGCCTCGTGGGGGGGGAGCAAGGCTGAAGCTTTCTTT
.,TRBV2,TRBJ2-2,.,CASTYIGDTGELFF,TGTGCCAGCACATACATCGGGGACACCGGGGAGCTGTTTTTT
TRBD1,TRBV5-6,TRBJ2-1,.,CASSSPGQGENEQFF,TGTGCCAGCAGCTCTCCGGGACAGGGTGAGAATGAGCAGTTCTTC
TRBD1,TRBV7-6,TRBJ2-1,once,CASSSRDRNYNEQFF,TGTGCCAGCAGCTCCCGGGACAGGAACTACAATGAGCAGTTCTTC
.,TRBV2,TRBJ2-2,few,CASSLTPPNGELFF,TGTGCCAGCAGTTTAACTCCCCCCAACGGGGAGCTGTTTTTT
TRBD2,TRBV27,TRBJ2-3,.,CASSLGRGGSDTQYF,TGTGCCAGCAGTTTAGGGCGGGGGGGCTCAGATACGCAGTATTTT